Given below is one TCR beta chain in context. The antigen remains undetermined. The study used samples holding about 0.95-10 million cryopreserved PBMC before DNA extraction. This record belongs to a study of long-term antiretroviral therapy in people with HIV. Study-wide findings and caveats: Patients on ART gained diversity, which nonetheless stayed below transplant donor controls. HIV repertoires covered narrower CDR3 length ranges than controls did.

V lost 0 bases and J lost 0; bases outside the gene matches: 6. The germline V gene encodes CDR1 PRHDT and CDR2 FYEKMQ (reference sequence). The CDR3 extends over 17 amino acids. Researchers ran immunoSEQ v3.0 at survey level. Profiling relied on immunoSEQ multiplex PCR, and the TCRdb table lists in-frame clones only, not all of them. The table has 18,000 or so clones, around 80% seen once. The sample was unsorted PBMCs, taken at the start of antiretroviral therapy, before treatment. The J gene is TRBJ1-1, the V gene TRBV13; 8 nucleotides line up with TRBD1. This clonotype was obtained from a woman between 40 and 50 years old with HIV. This CDR3 reads CASSLGQGASMNTEAFF. Written as DNA, the CDR3 is TGTGCCAGCAGCTTAGGCCAGGGGGCCTCCATGAACACTGAAGCTTTCTTT.